This TCR beta chain was sequenced for a study of T cell responses to AZD1222 COVID-19 vaccine. Points from the study as a whole: With dominance at 160-218 and 743-854, vaccine-associated CD4 TCRs spanned spike. Two AZD1222 administrations were followed by greater Spike-specific TCR breadth and depth. Clonal diversity was possibly underestimated, and the donors were mostly white British, with more females. Repertoires were sampled only after the peak T cell response.

Data came from immunoSEQ multiplex PCR; TCRdb stores just in-frame clones and leaves some out. The sample consists of roughly 120,000 clones, about 93% of them appearing once. Of note for this clone: Its antigen is not identified.

CDR3 length: 10 amino acids. Looked up from germline, CDR1 is MNHEY and CDR2 is SVGAGI. Trimming took 5 bases from V and 4 from J, leaving 3 bases between them. The sequence was obtained from an adult in good health. The rearrangement joins TRBV6-5 to TRBJ2-7; D uncertain. Material: peripheral blood, obtained on day 0 of AZD1222 vaccination. The DNA for the CDR3 is TGTGCCAGCAGTAATTACGAGCAGTACTTC. Protein product: CASSNYEQYF.